Below, 11 T cell receptor beta chains from the same sample are listed, as sequenced in a study of beta chain features in type 1 diabetes listed by TCRdb under 2018. To prepare the library, the immunoSEQ multiplex PCR assay was applied. The entire amount of isolated RNA was reverse transcribed using the High Capacity cDNA Reverse Transcription Kit, so the sequenced TCRB transcripts were expressed ones. Drawn from immuneACCESS, this table holds only the in-frame rearrangements with V and J called that TCRdb kept. Clones are partly lost; checked studies trace under half to an unresolved V gene and leave the rest unexplained. In this sample the table shows hundreds of thousands of clones, 15% to 19% of which occur a single time. The ten largest make up 0.093% of the sample. The sample consisted of naive CD4+ T cells from blood. This specimen's cell subset or site label, interpreted: true naive CD4+ T cells. The receptors stem from a man aged 18 to 29 in good health.

The CDR3 protein is CASSYPGTGGTGELFF. The CDR3 DNA reads as TGTGCCAGCAGTTACCCGGGGACAGGGGGCACCGGGGAGCTGTTTTTT. The rearrangement joins TRBV6-5 to TRBJ2-2; 11 nucleotides line up with TRBD1. The CDR3 has 16 residues. J was trimmed by 4 bases and V by 2 bases; bases with no gene match: 3. Germline lookup yields CDR1 MNHEY and CDR2 SVGAGI.

The chain carries TRBV7-2 and TRBJ2-2, with TRBD1 matching over 9 bases. CDR3 length equals 16 residues. The ends lost 1 base at V and 4 bases at J; junction bases unmatched: 4. Germline V lookup: CDR1 SGHTA, CDR2 FQGNSA. CDR3 protein: CASSLGGQGSTGELFF. In nucleotides, the CDR3 is TGTGCCAGCAGCTTAGGGGGACAGGGAAGCACCGGGGAGCTGTTTTTT.

The V gene is TRBV2, the J gene TRBJ1-1; weak D call: TRBD1 (5 bases). CDR1 and CDR2 from the germline V gene are SNHLY and FYNNEI. V lost 5 bases, J lost 4 bases, and 17 bases lay in between. CDR3 length equals 15 residues. The CDR3 spells CASSPSTQGGTEAFF. DNA for the CDR3: TGTGCCAGCAGTCCGAGTACCCAGGGTGGCACTGAAGCTTTCTTT.

The table lists this clone with a count of one. The chain carries TRBV15 and TRBJ2-1, with 9 nucleotides matching TRBD1. V lost 3 bases and J lost 4; bases outside the gene matches: 4. The CDR3 spans 15 residues. The germline gives CDR1 LNHNV, CDR2 YYDKDF (reference sequence). The DNA for the CDR3 is TGTGCCACCAGCAGGGACAGGGGCTGGTACAATGAGCAGTTCTTC. Translated: CATSRDRGWYNEQFF.

The chain recombines TRBV5-1 with TRBJ1-1, with D possibly matching TRBD1 (6 bases). Germline CDR1 reads SGHRS; CDR2 reads YFSETQ. CDR3 length: 14 amino acids. Deletions cut 1 base from V and 5 bases from J, with 12 bases between. DNA of the CDR3: TGCGCCAGCAGCTTGACAGGGTTGACTACTGAAGCTTTCTTT. This encodes CASSLTGLTTEAFF.

This clone was recorded a few times. The V call is TRBV2, the J call TRBJ2-1; D is possibly TRBD1 (6 bases). The CDR3 has 13 amino acids. The V end lost 8 bases, the J end lost 6 bases, and 14 bases lay between the germline ends. The germline CDR1 and CDR2 sequences are SNHLY and FYNNEI. The CDR3: CASGSQGFNEQFF. The CDR3 nucleotides are TGTGCCAGCGGATCACAGGGTTTCAATGAGCAGTTCTTC.

The chain links TRBV9 to TRBJ2-7; TRBD1 matches 8 bases. With 0 bases clipped from V and 3 bases from J, the junction kept 5 bases outside the gene matches. CDR1 and CDR2 from the germline V gene are SGDLS and YYNGEE. This CDR3 region has 15 residues. CDR3 in DNA: TGTGCCAGCAGCGTAGGGACAGGGAAGTTCTACGAGCAGTACTTC. Encoded protein: CASSVGTGKFYEQYF. The full variable domain, its missing parts supplied by reference TRBV9 and TRBJ2-7, is DSGVTQTPKHLITATGQRVTLRCSPRSGDLSVYWYQQSLDQGLQFLIQYYNGEERAKGNILERFSAQQFPDLHSELNLSSLELGDSALYFCASSVGTGKFYEQYFGPGTRLTVT.

This clone showed up just a few times. The sample has other DNA sequences that encode this CDR3 too. The CDR3, as DNA: TGCAGTGCTAGACGGCAGGGTGAGCAGTACTTC. Protein: CSARRQGEQYF. The gene calls are TRBV20-1 and TRBJ2-7, with D possibly being TRBD1 (5 bases). Germline assignment: CDR1 DFQATT and CDR2 SNEGSKA (reference sequence). V lost 2 bases, J lost 7 bases, and 9 bases lay in between. The CDR3 loop spans 11 amino acids.

This clone was detected only a few times. The chain recombines TRBV10-3 with TRBJ1-4, with D perhaps matching TRBD1 (5 bases). The CDR3 runs to 18 residues. CDR1 and CDR2 from the germline V gene are ENHRY and SYGVKD. Trimming took off 2 bases at V and 7 bases at J, with 23 bases between the two ends. The CDR3 spells CAISEAQGELGTVEKLFF. The CDR3 DNA sequence: TGTGCCATCAGTGAGGCCCAGGGCGAATTAGGAACAGTTGAAAAACTGTTTTTT.

The V call is TRBV14, the J call TRBJ1-1; 7 bases are a match to TRBD1. V was clipped by 2 bases and J by 1 base; unmatched bases: 4. The CDR3 is 15 residues long. Per germline, CDR1 SGHDN and CDR2 FVKESK. The CDR3: CASSQSRTGNTEAFF. The CDR3 coding sequence is TGTGCCAGCAGCCAAAGCCGGACAGGGAACACTGAAGCTTTCTTT.

This clone occurred a few times. This CDR3 is CASSLDTNTGELFF. The CDR3 DNA sequence: TGTGCCAGCAGCTTGGACACGAACACCGGGGAGCTGTTTTTT. This chain uses TRBV5-4 with TRBJ2-2; D is ambiguous. CDR1 SGHNT and CDR2 YYREEE come from the germline V gene (reference sequence). The CDR3 length is 14 residues. With 0 bases removed from V and 0 bases from J, the gap between germline ends came to 3 bases.